These 5 T cell receptor beta chains originate from one sample sequenced in a study of cytomegalovirus exposure and HLA in healthy donors. Libraries were prepared by immunoSEQ multiplex PCR; TCRdb keeps only in-frame clonotypes and omits some of them. The sample records some 48,000 clones, approximately 95% being singletons. The sequencing input was PBMCs. The receptors were gathered from a woman under 30 in good health and CMV-seropositive.

The chain employs TRBV5-1 and TRBJ1-1, with a weak D call TRBD1 (6 bases). Looked up from germline, CDR1 is SGHRS and CDR2 is YFSETQ. This CDR3 has 15 amino acids. Trimming removed 4 bases at V and 6 bases at J, with 19 bases between. CDR3 in DNA: TGCGCCAGCAGCCTCTGGACAGAGCAACCATCTGAAGCTTTCTTT. As protein: CASSLWTEQPSEAFF.

This clone was seen a few times. This chain links TRBV6-1 with TRBJ1-3, with 12 positions matching TRBD1. Unmatched junction bases numbered 9, after V lost 0 bases and J lost 0 bases. From germline, CDR1 is MNHNS and CDR2 SASEGT. The CDR3 loop spans 20 amino acids. CDR3: CASSEAGQGARFFSGNTIYF. The CDR3 DNA is TGTGCCAGCAGTGAAGCGGGACAGGGGGCCCGATTCTTCTCTGGAAACACCATATATTTT.

The V call is TRBV4-2, the J call TRBJ2-1, with 7 positions matching TRBD2. V lost 3 bases and J lost 5; bases outside the gene matches: 10. Germline V gene lookup returns CDR1 LGHNA and CDR2 YNFKEQ. This CDR3 has 16 residues. The DNA for the CDR3 is TGTGCCAGCAGCCAGGACCCGGGACTACCTCACAATGAGCAGTTCTTC. It specifies CASSQDPGLPHNEQFF.

V gene TRBV19 combines with J gene TRBJ1-2; no clear D. The V end lost 3 bases, the J end lost 4 bases, and 12 bases lay between the germline ends. The CDR3 sequence is 14 residues long. The germline V gene has CDR1 LNHDA and CDR2 SQIVND (reference sequence). CDR3 loop: CASSMGAYFYGYTF. Here the CDR3 DNA reads TGTGCCAGTAGTATGGGCGCATACTTCTATGGCTACACCTTC.

CDR3 region: CASESGETANLNEQFF. The CDR3 DNA is TGTGCCAGCGAGTCCGGAGAGACAGCTAACCTCAATGAGCAGTTCTTC. This rearrangement joins TRBV7-9 to TRBJ2-1, with D possibly TRBD1 on 5 matching bases. CDR3 length: 16 amino acids. V lost 8 bases and J lost 6, with 23 bases in between. The germline V gene has CDR1 SEHNR and CDR2 FQNEAQ (reference sequence).